These T cell receptor beta chains were read from a single sample in a study of Ad26.COV2.S vaccination and SARS-CoV-2 variants. TCRdb's copy holds only in-frame clones and misses some; the assay was immunoSEQ multiplex PCR. The sample shows roughly 500,000 clones, around nine tenths of them seen only once. The starting material was peripheral blood, obtained in a trial of Ad26.COV2.S vaccine versus placebo. The source is a person aged 18-65 years who received the Ad26.COV2.S COVID-19 vaccine or a placebo. CDR3s include the opening cysteine and the closing phenylalanine or tryptophan. A D gene is named only where the DNA matches it firmly. A clone size is listed for some rows: how often the clone was seen (once, few, many), or a class if it is expanded.

clone_size,j_call,d_call,cdr3_length,v_call,cdr3_nt,cdr3_aa
NA,TRBJ1-5,NA,13,TRBV28,TGTGCCAGCAGACATTTGGGAATGCAGCCCCAGCATTTT,CASRHLGMQPQHF
NA,TRBJ2-2,NA,14,TRBV5-4,TGTGCCAGCAGCTTGCGTTCGGGAGCCGGGGAGCTGTTTTTT,CASSLRSGAGELFF
NA,TRBJ1-6,NA,14,TRBV5-8,TGTGCCAGCAGCTTGGGAGTACGGAATTCACCCCTCCACTTT,CASSLGVRNSPLHF
few,TRBJ2-3,TRBD2,15,TRBV18,TGTGCCAGCTCACCCTCTAGCGGGAGGTCAGATACGCAGTATTTT,CASSPSSGRSDTQYF
NA,TRBJ2-7,NA,11,TRBV2,TGTGCCAGCAGTGAACTCTACGAGCAGTACTTC,CASSELYEQYF
NA,TRBJ1-5,TRBD1,15,TRBV6-6,TGTGCCAGCAGTTCCGGGACAGCGCAGGGTCAGCCCCAGCATTTT,CASSSGTAQGQPQHF
NA,TRBJ1-2,NA,11,TRBV10-3,TGTGCCATCAGTGAGCCGGGATCCTGCACCTTC,CAISEPGSCTF
once,TRBJ2-5,NA,14,TRBV30,TGTGCCTGGAATGGGTGGGCAGGGCGAGAGACCCAGTACTTC,CAWNGWAGRETQYF
NA,TRBJ2-2,TRBD2,18,TRBV6-2/TRBV6-3,TGTGCCAGCAGTTACCCCGGGGCACTAGCGGGAGAGGTCGGGGAGCTGTTTTTT,CASSYPGALAGEVGELFF
once,TRBJ2-7,NA,14,TRBV7-2,TGTGCCAGCAGCTTGTCTGAAATCTCCTACGAGCAGTACTTC,CASSLSEISYEQYF
NA,TRBJ1-1,NA,11,TRBV9,TGTGCCAGCGGGAGTGGGGTGACGGCTTTCTTT,CASGSGVTAFF
few,TRBJ1-1,TRBD1,16,TRBV5-1,TGCGCCAGCAAACCACGAAAAACAGGGGGAAACACTGAAGCTTTCTTT,CASKPRKTGGNTEAFF
NA,TRBJ1-6,NA,13,TRBV2,TGTGCCAGCAGTGAAGCTGACTATTCACCCCTCCACTTT,CASSEADYSPLHF
NA,TRBJ1-1,NA,13,TRBV30,TGTGCCTGGGCCGGGCAGACTAAGAAAGAAGCTTTCTTT,CAWAGQTKKEAFF
NA,TRBJ1-2,TRBD1,13,TRBV6-4,TGTGCCAGCAGTGGAGGGGGCCGCTATGGCTACACCTTC,CASSGGGRYGYTF
few,TRBJ1-1,NA,12,TRBV30,TGTGCCTGGAGTCTAGGGAACACTGAAGCTTTCTTT,CAWSLGNTEAFF
NA,TRBJ2-7,NA,14,TRBV5-1,TGCGCCAGCAGCACGGAACCCTACCTACACGAGCAGTACTTC,CASSTEPYLHEQYF
NA,TRBJ2-1,TRBD2,14,TRBV4-3,TGCGCCAGCAGCCAAGGAGGACTAGGTGATGAGCAGTTCTTC,CASSQGGLGDEQFF
NA,TRBJ2-7,NA,11,TRBV24-1,TGTGCCACCAGTGATTTGGCAGAGCAGTACTTC,CATSDLAEQYF
NA,TRBJ2-3,NA,14,TRBV5-1,TGCGCCAGCAGCCTAGGGGTTAGCACAGATACGCAGTATTTT,CASSLGVSTDTQYF
NA,TRBJ1-1,NA,12,TRBV28,TGTGCCAGCAGTTTAATCCTCAACGAAGCTTTCTTT,CASSLILNEAFF
NA,TRBJ2-7,NA,17,TRBV28,TGTGCCAGCAGTACCCCCACGGGCGGGATAAGCTCCTACGAGCAGTACTTC,CASSTPTGGISSYEQYF
NA,TRBJ2-3,NA,14,TRBV29-1,TGCAGCGTGGCAACGGGTCTGATGGAGAATACGCAGTATTTT,CSVATGLMENTQYF
NA,TRBJ1-1,TRBD1,14,TRBV6-5,TGTGCCAGCAGACGGACAGGGCAGCACACTGAAGCTTTCTTT,CASRRTGQHTEAFF
NA,TRBJ1-1,TRBD1,14,TRBV28,TGTGCCAGCATCCGGGACAGGGTGAACACTGAAGCTTTCTTT,CASIRDRVNTEAFF